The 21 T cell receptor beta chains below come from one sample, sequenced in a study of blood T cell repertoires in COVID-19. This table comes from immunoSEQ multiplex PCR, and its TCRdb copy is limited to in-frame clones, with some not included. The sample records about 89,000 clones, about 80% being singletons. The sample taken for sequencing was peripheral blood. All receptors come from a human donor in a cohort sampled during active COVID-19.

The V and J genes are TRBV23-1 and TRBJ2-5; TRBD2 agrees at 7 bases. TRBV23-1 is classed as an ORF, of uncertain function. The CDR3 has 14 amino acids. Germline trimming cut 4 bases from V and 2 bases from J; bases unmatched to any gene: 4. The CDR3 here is CASSPLGGQETQYF. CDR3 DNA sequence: TGCGCCAGCAGTCCCCTGGGGGGGCAAGAGACCCAGTACTTC.

The CDR3 is CASSLIGLGNEKLFF. The DNA for the CDR3 is TGTGCCAGCAGTTTAATCGGGTTGGGTAATGAAAAACTGTTTTTT. The genes are TRBV28 and TRBJ1-4, with D unresolved. The CDR3 loop spans 15 amino acids. Germline V lookup: CDR1 MDHEN, CDR2 SYDVKM. V lost 2 bases and J lost 4, with 11 bases in between.

CDR3 sequence: CASSPGTGGNYGYTF. The CDR3 DNA follows: TGCGCCAGCAGTCCAGGGACAGGGGGGAACTATGGCTACACCTTC. The V gene is TRBV23-1, the J gene TRBJ1-2; 11 bases are shared with TRBD1. TRBV23-1 is recorded as an ORF, its role being uncertain. The CDR3 runs 15 residues. V lost 4 bases, J lost 2 bases, and 3 bases stayed unmatched.

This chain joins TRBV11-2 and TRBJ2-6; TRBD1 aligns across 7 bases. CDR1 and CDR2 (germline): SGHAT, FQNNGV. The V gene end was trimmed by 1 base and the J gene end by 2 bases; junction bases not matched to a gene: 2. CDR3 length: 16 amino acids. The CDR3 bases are TGTGCCAGCAGCTTAGGAACAGGGGCTGGGGCCAACGTCCTGACTTTC. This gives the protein CASSLGTGAGANVLTF.

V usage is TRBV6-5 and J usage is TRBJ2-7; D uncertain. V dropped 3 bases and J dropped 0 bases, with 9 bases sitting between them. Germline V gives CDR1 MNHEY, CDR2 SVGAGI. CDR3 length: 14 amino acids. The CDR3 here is CASSYGGNSYEQYF. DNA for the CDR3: TGTGCCAGCAGTTATGGCGGAAACTCCTACGAGCAGTACTTC.

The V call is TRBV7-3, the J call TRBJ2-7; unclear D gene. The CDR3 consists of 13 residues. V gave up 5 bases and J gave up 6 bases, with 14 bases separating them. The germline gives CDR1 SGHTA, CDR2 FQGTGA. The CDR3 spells CASSRTSLAEQYF. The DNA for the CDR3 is TGTGCCAGCAGCCGTACCTCTTTAGCCGAGCAGTACTTC.

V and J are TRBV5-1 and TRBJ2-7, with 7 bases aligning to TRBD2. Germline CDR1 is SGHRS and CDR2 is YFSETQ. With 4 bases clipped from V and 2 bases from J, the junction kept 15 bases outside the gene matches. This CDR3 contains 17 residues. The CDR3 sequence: CASSPSFGLGGTYEQYF. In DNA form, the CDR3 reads TGCGCCAGCAGCCCGTCCTTTGGACTAGGAGGAACCTACGAGCAGTACTTC.

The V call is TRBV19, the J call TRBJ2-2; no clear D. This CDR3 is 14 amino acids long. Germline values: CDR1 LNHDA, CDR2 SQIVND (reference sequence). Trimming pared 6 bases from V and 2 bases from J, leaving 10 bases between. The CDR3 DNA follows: TGTGCCAGTAGAAACTTGGGCAACACCGGGGAGCTGTTTTTT. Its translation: CASRNLGNTGELFF.

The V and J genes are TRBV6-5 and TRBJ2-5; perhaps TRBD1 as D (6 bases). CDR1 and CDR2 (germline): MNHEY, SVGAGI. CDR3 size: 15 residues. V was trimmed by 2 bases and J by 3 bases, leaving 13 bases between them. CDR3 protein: CASSYNRVGKETQYF. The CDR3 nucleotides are TGTGCCAGCAGTTACAACAGGGTGGGCAAAGAGACCCAGTACTTC.

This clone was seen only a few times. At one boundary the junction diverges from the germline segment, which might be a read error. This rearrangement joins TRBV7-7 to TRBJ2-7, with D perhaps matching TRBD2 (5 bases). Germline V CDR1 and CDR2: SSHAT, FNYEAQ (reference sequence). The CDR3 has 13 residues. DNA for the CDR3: TGTGCTAGCAGCTTAATTTCGGGGAGCGAGCAGTACTTC. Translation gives CASSLISGSEQYF.

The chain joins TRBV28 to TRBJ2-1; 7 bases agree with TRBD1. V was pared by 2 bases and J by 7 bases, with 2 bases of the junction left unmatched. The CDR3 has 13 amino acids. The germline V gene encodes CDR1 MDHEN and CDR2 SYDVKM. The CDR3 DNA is TGTGCCAGCAGTTTAGCACAGGGGAATGAGCAGTTCTTC. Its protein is CASSLAQGNEQFF.

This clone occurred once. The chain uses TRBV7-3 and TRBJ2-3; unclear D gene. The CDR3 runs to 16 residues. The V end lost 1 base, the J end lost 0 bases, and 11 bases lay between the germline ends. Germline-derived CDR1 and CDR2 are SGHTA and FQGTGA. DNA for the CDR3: TGTGCCAGCAGCTTAATGTTAGGCGGCAGCACAGATACGCAGTATTTT. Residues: CASSLMLGGSTDTQYF.

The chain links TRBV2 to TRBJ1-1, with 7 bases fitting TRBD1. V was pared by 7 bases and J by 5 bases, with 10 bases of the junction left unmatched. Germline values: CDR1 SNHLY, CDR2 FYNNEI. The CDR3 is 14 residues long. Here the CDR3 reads CASIQDRVDTEAFF. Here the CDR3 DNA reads TGTGCCAGCATTCAAGACAGGGTTGATACTGAAGCTTTCTTT.

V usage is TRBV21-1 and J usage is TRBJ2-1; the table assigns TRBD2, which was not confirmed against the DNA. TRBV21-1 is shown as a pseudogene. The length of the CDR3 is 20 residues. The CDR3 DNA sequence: TGTGCCAGCAGCACCAGAAAAATCAGGGCGGGACCGAACTCCTACAATGAGCAGTTCTTC. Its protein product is CASSTRKIRAGPNSYNEQFF.

The CDR3 region is CASSYGPFSDTYTEAFF. CDR3 bases: TGTGCCAGCAGCTATGGTCCGTTTTCAGACACTTACACTGAAGCTTTCTTT. The V and J genes are TRBV7-9 and TRBJ1-1, with D unclear. Germline loops: CDR1 SEHNR, CDR2 FQNEAQ (reference sequence). V shed 4 bases and J shed 3 bases, with 21 bases lying between them. The CDR3 is 17 amino acids.

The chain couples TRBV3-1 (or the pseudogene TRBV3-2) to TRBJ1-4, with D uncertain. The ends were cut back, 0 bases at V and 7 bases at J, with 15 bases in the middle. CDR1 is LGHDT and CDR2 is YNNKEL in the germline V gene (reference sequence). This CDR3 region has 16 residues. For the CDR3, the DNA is TGTGCCAGCAGCCAAGATCCGGCAAATCGGGGTGAAAAACTGTTTTTT. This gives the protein CASSQDPANRGEKLFF.

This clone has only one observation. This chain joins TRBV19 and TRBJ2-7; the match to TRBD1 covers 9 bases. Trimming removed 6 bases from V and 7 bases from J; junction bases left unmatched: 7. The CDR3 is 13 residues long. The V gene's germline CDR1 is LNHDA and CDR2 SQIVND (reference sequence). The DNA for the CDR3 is TGTGCCAGTAGCCTCGGACAGGGGAGAGAGCAGTACTTC. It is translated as CASSLGQGREQYF.

The CDR3 bases are TGTGCCAGCAGCCATTTGCCCGGGACAGGGGTCAATGAGCAGTTCTTC. Protein sequence: CASSHLPGTGVNEQFF. This rearrangement joins TRBV14 to TRBJ2-1; 10 bases are shared with TRBD1. Trimming took 3 bases from V and 6 from J; bases not matched to a gene: 8. The CDR3 runs to 16 residues. The germline V gene has CDR1 SGHDN and CDR2 FVKESK.

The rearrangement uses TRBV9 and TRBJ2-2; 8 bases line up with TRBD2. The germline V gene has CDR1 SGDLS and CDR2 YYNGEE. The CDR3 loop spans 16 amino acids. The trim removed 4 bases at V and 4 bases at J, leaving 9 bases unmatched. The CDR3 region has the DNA TGTGCCAGCAGCCCACGGGAGGGAGTCCCCACCGGGGAGCTGTTTTTT. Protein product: CASSPREGVPTGELFF.

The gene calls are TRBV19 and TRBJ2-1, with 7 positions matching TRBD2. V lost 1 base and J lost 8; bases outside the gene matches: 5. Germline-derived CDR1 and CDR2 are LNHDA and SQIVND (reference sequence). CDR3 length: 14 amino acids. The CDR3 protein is CASSIGGRVDEQFF. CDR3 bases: TGTGCCAGTAGTATAGGTGGGAGGGTCGATGAGCAGTTCTTC.

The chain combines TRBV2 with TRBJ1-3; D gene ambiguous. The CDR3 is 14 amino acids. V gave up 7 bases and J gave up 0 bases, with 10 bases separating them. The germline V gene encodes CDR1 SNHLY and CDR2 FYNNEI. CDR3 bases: TGTGCCAGCACTTACCTTAGCTCTGGAAACACCATATATTTT. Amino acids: CASTYLSSGNTIYF.